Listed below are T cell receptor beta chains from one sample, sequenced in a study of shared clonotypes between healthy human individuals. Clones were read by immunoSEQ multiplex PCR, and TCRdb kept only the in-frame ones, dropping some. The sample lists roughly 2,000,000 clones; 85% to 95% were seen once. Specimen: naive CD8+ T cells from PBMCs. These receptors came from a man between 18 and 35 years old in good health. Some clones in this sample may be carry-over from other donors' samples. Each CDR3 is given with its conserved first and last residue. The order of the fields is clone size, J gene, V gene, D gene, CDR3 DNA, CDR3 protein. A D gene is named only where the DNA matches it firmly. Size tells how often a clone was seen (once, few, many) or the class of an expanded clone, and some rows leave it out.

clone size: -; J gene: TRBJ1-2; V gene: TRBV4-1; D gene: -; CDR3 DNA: TGCGCCAGCAGCCAAGGCTCGGGGCTCGGCTATGGCTACACCTTC; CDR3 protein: CASSQGSGLGYGYTF
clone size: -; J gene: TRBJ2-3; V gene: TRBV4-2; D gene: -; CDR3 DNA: TGTGCCAGCAGCCAGAAATACTTTGGAGATACGCAGTATTTT; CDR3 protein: CASSQKYFGDTQYF
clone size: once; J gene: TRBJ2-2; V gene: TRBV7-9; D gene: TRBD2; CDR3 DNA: TGTGCCAGCAGCTTACCCCCGGGACTAGCTGACGGGGAGCTGTTTTTT; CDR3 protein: CASSLPPGLADGELFF
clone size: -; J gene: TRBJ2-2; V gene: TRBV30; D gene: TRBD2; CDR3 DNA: TGTGCCTGGGGAGCGGGGGCCGGGGAGCTGTTTTTT; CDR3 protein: CAWGAGAGELFF
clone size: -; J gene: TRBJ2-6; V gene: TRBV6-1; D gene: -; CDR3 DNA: TGTGCCAGCAGGGAACCGACAGTCTCTGGGGCCAACGTCCTGACTTTC; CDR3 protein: CASREPTVSGANVLTF
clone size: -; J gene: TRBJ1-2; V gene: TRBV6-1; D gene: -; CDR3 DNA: TGTGCCAGCAGTACTCGGGACTCCTACTATGGCTACACCTTC; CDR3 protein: CASSTRDSYYGYTF
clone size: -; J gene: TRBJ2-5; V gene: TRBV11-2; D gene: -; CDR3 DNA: TGTGCCAGCGGACGGGGCCTTGAGACCCAGTACTTC; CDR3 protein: CASGRGLETQYF
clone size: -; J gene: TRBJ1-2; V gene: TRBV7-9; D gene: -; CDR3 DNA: TGTGCCAGCAGCTTAGACAGGATGTCGATTGGCTACACCTTC; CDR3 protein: CASSLDRMSIGYTF
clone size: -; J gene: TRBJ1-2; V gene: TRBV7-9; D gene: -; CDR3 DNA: TGTGCCAGCAGCCATCCTAATTCCGAGAACTATGGCTACACCTTC; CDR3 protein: CASSHPNSENYGYTF
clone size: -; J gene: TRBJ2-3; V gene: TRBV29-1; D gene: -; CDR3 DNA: TGCAGCGCCCACGGACATATCCGCCGGACAAGCACAGATACGCAGTATTTT; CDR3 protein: CSAHGHIRRTSTDTQYF
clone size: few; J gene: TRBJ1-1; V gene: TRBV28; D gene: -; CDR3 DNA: TGTGCCAGCAGTCCAAACACTGAAGCTTTCTTT; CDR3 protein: CASSPNTEAFF